The entry below describes one T cell receptor beta chain. The data belong to a study of identical twins. The CDR3 runs 13 residues. V was cut by 6 bases and J by 3 bases, with 12 bases left in between. Per germline, CDR1 LGHDT and CDR2 YNNKEL (reference sequence). MiXCR, run by TCRdb on the 5' RACE reads, gives a single entry per CDR3 protein. The sample yields around 960,000 distinct CDR3 sequences, roughly 12% seen once. The data were also submitted as part of a second study, on yellow fever vaccine responses in identical twins.

The receptor's source is a woman younger than 30 in good health. The rearrangement uses TRBV3-1 and TRBJ2-7; D unresolved. The specimen was PBMCs. The CDR3 protein is CASSRPKYYEQYV. In nucleotides, the CDR3 is TGTGCCAGCAGTCGACCCAAATACTACGAGCAGTACGTC.